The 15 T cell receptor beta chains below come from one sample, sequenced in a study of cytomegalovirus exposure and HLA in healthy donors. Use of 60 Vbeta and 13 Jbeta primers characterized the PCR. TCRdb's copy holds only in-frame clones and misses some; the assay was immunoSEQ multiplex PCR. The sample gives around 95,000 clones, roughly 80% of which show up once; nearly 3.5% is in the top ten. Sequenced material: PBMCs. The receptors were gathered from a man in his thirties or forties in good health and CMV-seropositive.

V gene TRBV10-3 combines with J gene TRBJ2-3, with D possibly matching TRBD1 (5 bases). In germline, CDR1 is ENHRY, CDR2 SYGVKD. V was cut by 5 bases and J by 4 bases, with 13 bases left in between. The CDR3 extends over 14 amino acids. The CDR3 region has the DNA TGTGCCATCAGTATCGGACAAGGACCAGATACGCAGTATTTT. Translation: CAISIGQGPDTQYF.

In nucleotides, the CDR3 is TGTGCCAGCTCACAACTAGAAGCAGACACCGGGGAGCTGTTTTTT. Protein product: CASSQLEADTGELFF. The rearrangement uses TRBV18 and TRBJ2-2; a possible D gene is TRBD2 (5 bases). Germline CDR1 is KGHSH and CDR2 is LQKENI. This CDR3 has 15 amino acids. The germline V and J ends were trimmed by 4 bases and 3 bases, with 12 bases remaining between them.

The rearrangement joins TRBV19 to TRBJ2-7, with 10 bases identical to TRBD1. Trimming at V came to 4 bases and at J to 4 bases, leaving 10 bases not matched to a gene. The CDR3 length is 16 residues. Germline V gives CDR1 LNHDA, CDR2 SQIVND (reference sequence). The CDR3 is CASSTWDRGPRYEQYF. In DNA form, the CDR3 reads TGTGCCAGTAGTACATGGGACAGGGGCCCCCGATACGAGCAGTACTTC.

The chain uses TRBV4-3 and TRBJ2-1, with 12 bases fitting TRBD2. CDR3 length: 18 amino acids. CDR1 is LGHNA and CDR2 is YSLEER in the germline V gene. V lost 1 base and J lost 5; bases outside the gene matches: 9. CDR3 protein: CASSQGRLAGGGNNEQFF. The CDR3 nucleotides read TGCGCCAGCAGCCAAGGGAGGCTAGCGGGAGGGGGAAACAATGAGCAGTTCTTC.

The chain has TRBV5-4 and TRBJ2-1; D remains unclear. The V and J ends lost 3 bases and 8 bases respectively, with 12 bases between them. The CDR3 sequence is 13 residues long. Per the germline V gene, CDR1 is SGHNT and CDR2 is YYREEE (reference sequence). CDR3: CASSSKIVHEQFF. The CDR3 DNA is TGTGCCAGCAGCTCTAAAATCGTCCATGAGCAGTTCTTC.

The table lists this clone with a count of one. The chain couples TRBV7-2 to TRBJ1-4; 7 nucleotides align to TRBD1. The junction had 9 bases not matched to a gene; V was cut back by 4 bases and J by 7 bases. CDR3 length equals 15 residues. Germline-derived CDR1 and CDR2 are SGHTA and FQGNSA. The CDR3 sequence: CASSSRLGQSEKLFF. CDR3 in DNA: TGTGCCAGCAGCTCAAGACTGGGACAGAGTGAAAAACTGTTTTTT. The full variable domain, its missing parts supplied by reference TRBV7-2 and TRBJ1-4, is GAGVSQSPSNKVTEKGKDVELRCDPISGHTALYWYRQSLGQGLEFLIYFQGNSAPDKSGLPSDRFSAERTGGSVSTLTIQRTQQEDSAVYLCASSSRLGQSEKLFFGSGTQLSVL.

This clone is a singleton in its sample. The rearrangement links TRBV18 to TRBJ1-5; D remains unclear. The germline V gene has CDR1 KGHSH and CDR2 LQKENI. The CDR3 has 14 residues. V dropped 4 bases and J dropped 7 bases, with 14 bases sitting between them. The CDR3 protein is CASSLGGLDQPQHF. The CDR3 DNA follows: TGTGCCAGCTCACTAGGTGGGCTCGACCAGCCCCAGCATTTT.

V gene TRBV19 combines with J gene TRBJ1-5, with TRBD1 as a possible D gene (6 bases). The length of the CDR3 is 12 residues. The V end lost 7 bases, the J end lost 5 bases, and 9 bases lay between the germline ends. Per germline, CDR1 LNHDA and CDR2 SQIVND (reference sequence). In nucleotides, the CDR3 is TGTGCCAGTAAGCCAGGGGATCAGCCCCAGCATTTT. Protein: CASKPGDQPQHF. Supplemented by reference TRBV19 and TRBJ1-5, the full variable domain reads DGGITQSPKYLFRKEGQNVTLSCEQNLNHDAMYWYRQDPGQGLRLIYYSQIVNDFQKGDIAEGYSVSREKKESFPLTVTSAQKNPTAFYLCASKPGDQPQHFGDGTRLSIL.

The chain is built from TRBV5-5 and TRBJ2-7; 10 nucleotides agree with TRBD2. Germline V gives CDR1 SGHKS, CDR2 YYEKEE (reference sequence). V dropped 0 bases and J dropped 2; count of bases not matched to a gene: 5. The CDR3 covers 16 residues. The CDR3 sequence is CASSLAPLAGTYEQYF. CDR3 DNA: TGTGCCAGCAGCTTGGCCCCACTAGCGGGAACCTACGAGCAGTACTTC.

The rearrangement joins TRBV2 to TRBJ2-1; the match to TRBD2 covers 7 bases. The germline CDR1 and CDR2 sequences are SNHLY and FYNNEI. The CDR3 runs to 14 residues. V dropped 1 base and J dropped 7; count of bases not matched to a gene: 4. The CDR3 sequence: CASSEGGGVNEQFF. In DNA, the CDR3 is TGTGCCAGCAGTGAAGGGGGAGGGGTAAATGAGCAGTTCTTC.

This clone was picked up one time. CDR3 protein: CASSLSGTHEQYF. The CDR3 DNA reads as TGTGCCAGCAGCCTAAGCGGGACCCACGAGCAGTACTTC. The chain recombines TRBV7-9 with TRBJ2-7; TRBD2 matches 7 bases. CDR3 length equals 13 residues. Germline V gene lookup returns CDR1 SEHNR and CDR2 FQNEAQ (reference sequence). J gave up 5 bases and V 5 bases, and 6 bases lay outside the gene matches.

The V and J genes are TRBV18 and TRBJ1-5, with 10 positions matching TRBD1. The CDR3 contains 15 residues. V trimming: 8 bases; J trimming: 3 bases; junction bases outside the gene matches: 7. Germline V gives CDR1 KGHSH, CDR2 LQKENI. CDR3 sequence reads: CASRSDRGPNQPQHF. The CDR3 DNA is TGTGCCAGCCGATCTGACAGGGGGCCCAATCAGCCCCAGCATTTT.

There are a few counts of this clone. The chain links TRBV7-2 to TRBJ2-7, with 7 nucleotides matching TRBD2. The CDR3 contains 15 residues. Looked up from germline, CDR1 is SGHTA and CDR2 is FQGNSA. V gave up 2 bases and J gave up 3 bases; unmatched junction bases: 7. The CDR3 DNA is TGTGCCAGCAGCTTATCTAGGACTAGAAGCTACGAGCAGTACTTC. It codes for CASSLSRTRSYEQYF.

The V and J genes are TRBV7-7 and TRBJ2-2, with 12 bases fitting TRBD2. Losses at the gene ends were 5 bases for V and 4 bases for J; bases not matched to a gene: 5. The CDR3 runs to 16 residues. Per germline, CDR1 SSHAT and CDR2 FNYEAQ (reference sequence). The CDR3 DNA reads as TGTGCCAGCAGCCCCGGACTAGCGGGATCCACCGGGGAGCTGTTTTTT. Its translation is CASSPGLAGSTGELFF. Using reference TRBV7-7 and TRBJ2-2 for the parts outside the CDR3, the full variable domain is GAGVSQSPRYKVTKRGQDVTLRCDPISSHATLYWYQQALGQGPEFLTYFNYEAQPDKSGLPSDRFSAERPEGSISTLTIQRTEQRDSAMYRCASSPGLAGSTGELFFGEGSRLTVL.

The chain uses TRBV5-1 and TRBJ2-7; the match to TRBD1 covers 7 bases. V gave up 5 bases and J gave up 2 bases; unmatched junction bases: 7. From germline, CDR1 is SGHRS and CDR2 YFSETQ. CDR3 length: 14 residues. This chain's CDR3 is CASSPSTGTYEQYF. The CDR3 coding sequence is TGCGCCAGCAGTCCTTCGACAGGGACCTACGAGCAGTACTTC.